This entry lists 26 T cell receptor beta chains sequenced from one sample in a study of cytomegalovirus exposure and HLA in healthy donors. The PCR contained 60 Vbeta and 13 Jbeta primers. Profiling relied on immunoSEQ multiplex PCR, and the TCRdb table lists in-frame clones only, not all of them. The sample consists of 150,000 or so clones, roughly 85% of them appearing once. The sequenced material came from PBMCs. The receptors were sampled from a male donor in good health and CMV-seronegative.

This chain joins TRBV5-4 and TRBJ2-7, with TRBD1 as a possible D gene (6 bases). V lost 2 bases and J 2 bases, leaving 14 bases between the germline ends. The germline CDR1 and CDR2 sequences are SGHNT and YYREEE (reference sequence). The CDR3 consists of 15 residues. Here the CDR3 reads CASSFPVQGAYEQYF. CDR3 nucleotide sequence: TGTGCCAGCAGCTTTCCAGTACAGGGCGCCTACGAGCAGTACTTC.

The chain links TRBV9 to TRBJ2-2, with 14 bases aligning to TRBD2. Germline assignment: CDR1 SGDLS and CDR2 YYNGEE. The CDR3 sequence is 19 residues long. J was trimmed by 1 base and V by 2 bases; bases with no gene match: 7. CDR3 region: CASSVPGLAGGKNTGELFF. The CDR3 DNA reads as TGTGCCAGCAGCGTTCCAGGACTAGCGGGGGGCAAGAACACCGGGGAGCTGTTTTTT.

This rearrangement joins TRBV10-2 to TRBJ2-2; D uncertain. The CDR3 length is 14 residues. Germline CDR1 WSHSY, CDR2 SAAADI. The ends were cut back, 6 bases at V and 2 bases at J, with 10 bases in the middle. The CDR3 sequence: CASRRGINTGELFF. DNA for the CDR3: TGCGCCAGCAGGAGAGGAATAAACACCGGGGAGCTGTTTTTT.

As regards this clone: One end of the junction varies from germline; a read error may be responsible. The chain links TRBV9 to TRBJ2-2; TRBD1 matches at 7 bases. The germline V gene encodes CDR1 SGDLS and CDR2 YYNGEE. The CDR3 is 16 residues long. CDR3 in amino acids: CVSTLGGQPNTGELFF. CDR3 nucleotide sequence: TGTGTCAGCACCCTAGGGGGACAGCCGAACACCGGGGAGCTGTTTTTT. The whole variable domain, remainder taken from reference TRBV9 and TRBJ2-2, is DSGVTQTPKHLITATGQRVTLRCSPRSGDLSVYWYQQSLDQGLQFLIQYYNGEERAKGNILERFSAQQFPDLHSELNLSSLELGDSALYFCVSTLGGQPNTGELFFGEGSRLTVL.

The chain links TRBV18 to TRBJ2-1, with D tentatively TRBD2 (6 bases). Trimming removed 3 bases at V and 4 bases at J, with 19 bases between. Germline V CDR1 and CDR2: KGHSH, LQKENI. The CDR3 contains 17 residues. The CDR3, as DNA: TGTGCCAGCTCACCCAAGGACCGGGACTCCTTATACAATGAGCAGTTCTTC. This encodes CASSPKDRDSLYNEQFF.

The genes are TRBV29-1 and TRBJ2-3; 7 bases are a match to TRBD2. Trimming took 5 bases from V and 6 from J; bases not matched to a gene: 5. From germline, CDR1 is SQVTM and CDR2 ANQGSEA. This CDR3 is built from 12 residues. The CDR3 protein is CSVSWGGDTQYF. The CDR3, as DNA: TGCAGCGTTTCTTGGGGGGGGGATACGCAGTATTTT.

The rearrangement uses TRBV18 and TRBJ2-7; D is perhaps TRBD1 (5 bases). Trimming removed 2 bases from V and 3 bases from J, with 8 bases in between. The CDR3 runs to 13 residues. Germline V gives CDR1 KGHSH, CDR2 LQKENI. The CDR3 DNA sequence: TGTGCCAGCTCACCAGGCAGGGTCTACGAGCAGTACTTC. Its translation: CASSPGRVYEQYF. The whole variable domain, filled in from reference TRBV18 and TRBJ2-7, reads NAGVMQNPRHLVRRRGQEARLRCSPMKGHSHVYWYRQLPEEGLKFMVYLQKENIIDESGMPKERFSAEFPKEGPSILRIQQVVRGDSAAYFCASSPGRVYEQYFGPGTRLTVT.

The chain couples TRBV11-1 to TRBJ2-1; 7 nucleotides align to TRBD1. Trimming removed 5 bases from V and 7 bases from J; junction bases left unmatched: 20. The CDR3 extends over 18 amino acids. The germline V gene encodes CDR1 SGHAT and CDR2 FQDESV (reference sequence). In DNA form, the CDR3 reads TGTGCCAGCAGCCATAACCCCCCGTCACAGGGGCGGAATAATGAGCAGTTCTTC. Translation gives CASSHNPPSQGRNNEQFF.

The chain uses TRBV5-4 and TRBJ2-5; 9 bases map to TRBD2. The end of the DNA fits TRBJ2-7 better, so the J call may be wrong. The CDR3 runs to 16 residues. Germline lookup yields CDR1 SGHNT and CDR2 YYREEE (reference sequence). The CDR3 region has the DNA TGTGCCAGCAGCCCAGGGGCGGGGGGGGCCTCCTACGAGCAGTACTTC. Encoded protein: CASSPGAGGASYEQYF.

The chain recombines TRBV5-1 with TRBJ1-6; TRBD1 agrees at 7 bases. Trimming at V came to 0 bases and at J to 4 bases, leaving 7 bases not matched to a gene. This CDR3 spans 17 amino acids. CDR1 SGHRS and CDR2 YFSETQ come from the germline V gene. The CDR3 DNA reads TGCGCCAGCAGCTTGGGAGACAGGGTACAGTATAATTCACCCCTCCACTTT. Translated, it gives CASSLGDRVQYNSPLHF.

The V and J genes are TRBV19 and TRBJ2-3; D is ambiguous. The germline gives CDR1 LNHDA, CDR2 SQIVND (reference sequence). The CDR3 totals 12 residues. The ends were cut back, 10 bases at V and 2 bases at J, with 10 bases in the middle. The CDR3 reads CATFGYTDTQYF. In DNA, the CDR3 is TGTGCCACTTTCGGGTACACAGATACGCAGTATTTT.

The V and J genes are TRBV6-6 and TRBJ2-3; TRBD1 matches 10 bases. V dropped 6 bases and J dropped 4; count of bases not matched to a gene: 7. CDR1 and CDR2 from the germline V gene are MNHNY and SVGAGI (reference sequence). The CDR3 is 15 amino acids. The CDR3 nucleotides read TGTGCCAGCAGGGAGAGGGACAGGGGTGCAGATACGCAGTATTTT. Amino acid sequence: CASRERDRGADTQYF.

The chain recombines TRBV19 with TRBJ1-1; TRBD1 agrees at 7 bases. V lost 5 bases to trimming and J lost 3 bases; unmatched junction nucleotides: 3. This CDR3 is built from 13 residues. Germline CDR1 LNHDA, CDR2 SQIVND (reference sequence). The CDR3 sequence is CASSSDRDTEAFF. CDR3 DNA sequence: TGTGCCAGTAGTTCCGACAGGGACACTGAAGCTTTCTTT.

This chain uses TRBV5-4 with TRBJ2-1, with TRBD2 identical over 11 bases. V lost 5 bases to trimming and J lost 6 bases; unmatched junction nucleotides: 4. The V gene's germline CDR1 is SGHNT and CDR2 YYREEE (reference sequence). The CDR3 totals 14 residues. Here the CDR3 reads CASRPGTSGNEQFF. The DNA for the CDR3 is TGTGCCAGCAGACCCGGGACTAGCGGCAATGAGCAGTTCTTC.

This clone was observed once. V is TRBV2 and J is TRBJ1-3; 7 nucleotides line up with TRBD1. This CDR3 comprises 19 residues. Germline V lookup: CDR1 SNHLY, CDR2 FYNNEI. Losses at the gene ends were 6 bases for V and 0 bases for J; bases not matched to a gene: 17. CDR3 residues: CASRTFGTAGGSSGNTIYF. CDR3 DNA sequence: TGTGCCAGCAGGACATTCGGGACAGCCGGAGGTTCCTCTGGAAACACCATATATTTT.

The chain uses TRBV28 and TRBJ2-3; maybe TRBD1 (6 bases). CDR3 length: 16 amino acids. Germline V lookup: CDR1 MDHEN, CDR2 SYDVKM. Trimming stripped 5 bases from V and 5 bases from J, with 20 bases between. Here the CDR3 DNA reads TGTGCCAGCAGTCCCGGACAGTTAACATCGGGAGATACGCAGTATTTT. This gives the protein CASSPGQLTSGDTQYF.

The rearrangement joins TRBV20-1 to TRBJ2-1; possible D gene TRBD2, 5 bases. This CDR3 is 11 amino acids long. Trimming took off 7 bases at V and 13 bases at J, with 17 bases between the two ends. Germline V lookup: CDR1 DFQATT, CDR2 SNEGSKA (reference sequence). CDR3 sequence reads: CSVGLATRQFF. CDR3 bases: TGCAGTGTAGGTCTAGCAACCCGTCAGTTCTTC.

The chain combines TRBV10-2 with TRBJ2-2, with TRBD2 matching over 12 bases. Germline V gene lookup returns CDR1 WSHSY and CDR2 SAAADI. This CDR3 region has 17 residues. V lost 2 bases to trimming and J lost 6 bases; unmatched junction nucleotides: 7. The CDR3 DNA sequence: TGCGCCAGCAGTGAGCGGCTAGCGGGAGGGCGGGCCGGGGAGCTGTTTTTT. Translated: CASSERLAGGRAGELFF.

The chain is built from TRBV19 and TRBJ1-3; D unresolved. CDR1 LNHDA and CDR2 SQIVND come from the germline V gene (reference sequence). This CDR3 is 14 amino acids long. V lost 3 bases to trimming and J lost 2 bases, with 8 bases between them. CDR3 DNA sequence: TGTGCCAGTAGTATCTGGGGAGCTGGAAACACCATATATTTT. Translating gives CASSIWGAGNTIYF. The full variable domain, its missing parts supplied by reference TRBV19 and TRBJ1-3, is DGGITQSPKYLFRKEGQNVTLSCEQNLNHDAMYWYRQDPGQGLRLIYYSQIVNDFQKGDIAEGYSVSREKKESFPLTVTSAQKNPTAFYLCASSIWGAGNTIYFGEGSWLTVV.

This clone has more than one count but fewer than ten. As DNA, the CDR3 is TGTGCCAGCAGCGTAAGGGAGAGGAACACTGAAGCTTTCTTT. As protein: CASSVRERNTEAFF. V is TRBV9 and J is TRBJ1-1; D remains ambiguous. CDR1 SGDLS and CDR2 YYNGEE come from the germline V gene. CDR3 size: 14 residues. V was cut by 1 base and J by 1 base, with 8 bases left in between.

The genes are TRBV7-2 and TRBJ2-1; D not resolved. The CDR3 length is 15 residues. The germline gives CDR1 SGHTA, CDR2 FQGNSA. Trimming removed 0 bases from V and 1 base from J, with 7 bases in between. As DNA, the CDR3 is TGTGCCAGCAGCTTAGCGGCGGCGTCCTACAATGAGCAGTTCTTC. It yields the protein CASSLAAASYNEQFF.

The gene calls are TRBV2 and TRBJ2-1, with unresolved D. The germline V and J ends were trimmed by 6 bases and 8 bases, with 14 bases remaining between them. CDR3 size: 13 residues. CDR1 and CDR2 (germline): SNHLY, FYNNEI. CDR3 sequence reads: CASSSGLRDEQFF. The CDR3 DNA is TGTGCCAGCAGCTCAGGATTACGCGATGAGCAGTTCTTC.

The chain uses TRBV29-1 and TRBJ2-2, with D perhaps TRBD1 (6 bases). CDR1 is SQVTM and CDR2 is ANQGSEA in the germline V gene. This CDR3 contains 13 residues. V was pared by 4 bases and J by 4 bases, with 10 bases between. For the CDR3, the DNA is TGCAGCGTTGGTCTGGGGGCCACCGGGGAGCTGTTTTTT. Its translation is CSVGLGATGELFF.

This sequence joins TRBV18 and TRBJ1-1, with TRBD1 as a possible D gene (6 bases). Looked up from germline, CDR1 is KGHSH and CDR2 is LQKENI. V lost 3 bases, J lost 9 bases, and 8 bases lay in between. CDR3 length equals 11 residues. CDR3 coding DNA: TGTGCCAGCTCACCTCAGGGGAAAGCTTTCTTT. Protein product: CASSPQGKAFF.

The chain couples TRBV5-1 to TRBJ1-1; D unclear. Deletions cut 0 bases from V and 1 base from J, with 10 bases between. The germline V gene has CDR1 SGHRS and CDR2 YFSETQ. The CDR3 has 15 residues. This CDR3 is CASSLALSRNTEAFF. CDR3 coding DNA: TGCGCCAGCAGCTTGGCTTTGTCCAGGAACACTGAAGCTTTCTTT.

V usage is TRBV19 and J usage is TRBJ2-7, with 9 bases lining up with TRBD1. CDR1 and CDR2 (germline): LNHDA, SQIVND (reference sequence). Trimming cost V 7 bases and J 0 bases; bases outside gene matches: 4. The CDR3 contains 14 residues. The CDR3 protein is CASNKQGASYEQYF. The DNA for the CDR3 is TGTGCCAGTAACAAACAGGGGGCCTCCTACGAGCAGTACTTC.